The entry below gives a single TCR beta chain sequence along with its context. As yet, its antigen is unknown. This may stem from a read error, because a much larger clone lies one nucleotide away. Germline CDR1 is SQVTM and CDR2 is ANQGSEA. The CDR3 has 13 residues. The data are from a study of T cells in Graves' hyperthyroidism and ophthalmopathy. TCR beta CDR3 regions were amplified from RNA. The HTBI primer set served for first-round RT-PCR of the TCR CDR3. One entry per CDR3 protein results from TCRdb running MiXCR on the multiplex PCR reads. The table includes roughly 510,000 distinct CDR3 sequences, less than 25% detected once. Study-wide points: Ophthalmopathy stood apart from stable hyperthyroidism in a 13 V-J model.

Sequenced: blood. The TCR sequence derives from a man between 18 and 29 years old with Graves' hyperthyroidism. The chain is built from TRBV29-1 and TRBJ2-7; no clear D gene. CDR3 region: CGVVNPSSYEQYF. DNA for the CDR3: TGCGGCGTTGTGAACCCGAGCTCCTACGAGCAGTACTTC.